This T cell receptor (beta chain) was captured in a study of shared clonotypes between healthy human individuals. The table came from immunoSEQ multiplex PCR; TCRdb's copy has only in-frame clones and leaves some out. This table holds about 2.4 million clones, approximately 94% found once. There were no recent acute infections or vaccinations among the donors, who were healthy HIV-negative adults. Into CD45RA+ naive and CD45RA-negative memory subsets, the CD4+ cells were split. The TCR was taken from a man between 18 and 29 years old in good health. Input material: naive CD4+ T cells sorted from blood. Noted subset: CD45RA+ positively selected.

This CDR3 is CAISPGLGGTSYEQYF. The CDR3 DNA reads as TGTGCCATCAGCCCCGGGTTGGGAGGGACATCCTACGAGCAGTACTTC. This chain joins TRBV10-3 and TRBJ2-7, with D possibly matching TRBD2 (7 bases). This CDR3 is 16 amino acids long. V shed 6 bases and J shed 1 base, with 19 bases lying between them. Germline V gene sequence: CDR1 ENHRY, CDR2 SYGVKD.